Here is one TCR beta chain with its context. Its antigen remains unknown. The sample is drawn from a study of post-analysis software for immune sequencing data. Included in the TCR beta cDNA libraries were unique molecular identifiers. It was from about 0.98 to 11 million T cells that some 470,000 cDNA molecules came. Each CDR3 protein is one row after TCRdb ran MiXCR on the PCR reads. The sample consists of fewer than 900,000 distinct CDR3 sequences, roughly 50% of them appearing once. General study findings and limits: Pronounced co-clustering by F measure was evident among identically batched samples. Significantly lower normalized Chao1 diversity was found in patients with multiple sclerosis relative to controls.

The TCR comes from a girl aged 10-17 years with multiple sclerosis. Sequencing was performed on blood.

CDR3 amino acids: CASTGRAAETQYF. The DNA for the CDR3 is TGTGCCAGCACGGGGAGGGCCGCAGAGACCCAGTACTTC. J is TRBJ2-5 and V is TRBV12-3 or TRBV12-4; 7 nucleotides agree with TRBD2. Unmatched junction bases numbered 6, after V lost 7 bases and J lost 4 bases. The CDR3 length is 13 residues.